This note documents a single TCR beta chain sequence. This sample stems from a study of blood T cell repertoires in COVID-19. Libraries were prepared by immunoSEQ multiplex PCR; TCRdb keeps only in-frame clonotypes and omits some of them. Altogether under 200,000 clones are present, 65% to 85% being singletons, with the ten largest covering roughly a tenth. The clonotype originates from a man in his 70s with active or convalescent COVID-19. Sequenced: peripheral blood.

The CDR3 DNA reads TGTGCCAGCAGTCCTCCATGGCGGCCCAGCTCCTACAATGAGCAGTTCTTC. Its protein product is CASSPPWRPSSYNEQFF. The rearrangement joins TRBV6-6 to TRBJ2-1; no reliable D call. The CDR3 covers 17 residues. Germline CDR1 and CDR2: MNHNY and SVGAGI (reference sequence). Trimming removed 5 bases at V and 0 bases at J, with 17 bases between.